This TCR beta chain was sequenced in a study of shared clonotypes between healthy human individuals. Some clones are missing from TCRdb's copy, which holds only in-frame ones; the method was immunoSEQ multiplex PCR. The sample holds some 1.5 million clones, around 98% seen once. The CDR3 covers 23 residues. CDR1 is LNHDA, CDR2 SQIVND, per germline (reference sequence). The V gene lost 4 bases and the J gene lost 3 bases, with 39 bases spanning the gap. The rearrangement links TRBV19 to TRBJ1-2; D gene unclear. Sequenced input: naive CD4+ T cells sorted from blood. This sample's subset: CD45RA+ positively selected. The sequence was obtained from a man aged 25 to 45 in good health. The CDR3 nucleotides are TGTGCCAGTAGTACCCCGGCAGAGGCAATCGGCATCTATTTCAACTATTCCCACTATGGCTACACCTTC. This gives the protein CASSTPAEAIGIYFNYSHYGYTF. Filled out from reference TRBV19 and TRBJ1-2, the complete variable domain reads DGGITQSPKYLFRKEGQNVTLSCEQNLNHDAMYWYRQDPGQGLRLIYYSQIVNDFQKGDIAEGYSVSREKKESFPLTVTSAQKNPTAFYLCASSTPAEAIGIYFNYSHYGYTFGSGTRLTVV.